The entry that follows covers one TCR beta chain sequence. This entry belongs to a study of blood T cells in healthy people across ages. Combining a sample-barcoded 5' primer with a J-beta primer mix, a second PCR ran for about 7 to 11 cycles. TCRdb passed the 5' RACE reads through MiXCR, listing each CDR3 protein once. This table holds 1.5 million to 2 million distinct CDR3 sequences, 28% found once. Germline values: CDR1 SGHRS, CDR2 YFSETQ. The CDR3 spans 15 residues. After removal of 2 bases from V and 4 bases from J, the junction contained 6 bases not matched to a gene. Source material: blood. This receptor was taken from a woman aged 25-40 years in good health. J is TRBJ2-3 and V is TRBV5-1, with 8 nucleotides matching TRBD2. This chain's CDR3 is CASSFDGGASDTQYF. The CDR3 DNA sequence: TGCGCCAGCAGCTTTGACGGGGGGGCATCAGATACGCAGTATTTT. The full variable domain, in which reference TRBV5-1 and TRBJ2-3 provide the parts outside the CDR3, is KAGVTQTPRYLIKTRGQQVTLSCSPISGHRSVSWYQQTPGQGLQFLFEYFSETQRNKGNFPGRFSGRQFSNSRSEMNVSTLELGDSALYLCASSFDGGASDTQYFGPGTRLTVL.